These T cell receptor beta chains were read from a single sample in a study of regulatory T cells in long-lasting Graves disease. One entry per CDR3 protein, called by TCRdb with MiXCR from the multiplex PCR reads. The sample records some 250,000 distinct CDR3 sequences, 18% being singletons. This same sample was also part of a study on T cells in Graves' hyperthyroidism and ophthalmopathy.

The sequences come from peripheral blood mononuclear cells (PBMCs), collected at new diagnosis, from a patient treated with antithyroid drugs. These receptor sequences come from a woman aged 25 to 45 with Graves disease. The CDR3 runs from the conserved cysteine through the conserved F or W. A D gene is named only where the DNA matches it firmly. The size of a clone is reported for some rows only, either as once, few or many, or as a class for expanded clones.

j_gene: TRBJ1-2
abundance: many
v_gene: TRBV7-9
d_gene: .
CDR3aa: CASSLALNYGYTF
CDR3nt: TGTGCCAGCAGCTTAGCCCTCAACTATGGCTACACCTTC

j_gene: TRBJ1-3
abundance: .
v_gene: TRBV5-6
d_gene: .
CDR3aa: CASRSQGFSGNTIYF
CDR3nt: TGTGCCAGCAGATCACAGGGATTCTCTGGAAACACCATATATTTT

j_gene: TRBJ2-3
abundance: many
v_gene: TRBV7-9
d_gene: TRBD2
CDR3aa: CASSLGLAGTDTQYF
CDR3nt: TGTGCCAGCAGCTTGGGACTAGCGGGCACAGATACGCAGTATTTT

j_gene: TRBJ2-2
abundance: .
v_gene: TRBV27
d_gene: .
CDR3aa: CASSLGPSGELFF
CDR3nt: TGTGCCAGCAGTTTAGGGCCTTCCGGGGAGCTGTTTTTT

j_gene: TRBJ1-2
abundance: many
v_gene: TRBV20-1
d_gene: TRBD1
CDR3aa: CSARDRTGGDGYTF
CDR3nt: TGCAGTGCTAGAGATCGAACAGGGGGCGATGGCTACACCTTC

j_gene: TRBJ1-1
abundance: many
v_gene: TRBV12-3/TRBV12-4
d_gene: .
CDR3aa: CASSLLEGFEAFF
CDR3nt: TGTGCCAGCAGTTTGCTGGAGGGGTTTGAAGCTTTCTTT

j_gene: TRBJ2-7
abundance: .
v_gene: TRBV28
d_gene: TRBD2
CDR3aa: CASFGGWTFF
CDR3nt: TGTGCCAGTTTCGGGGGGTGGACCTTCTTC

j_gene: TRBJ1-4
abundance: many
v_gene: TRBV18
d_gene: .
CDR3aa: CASSPRTDEKLFF
CDR3nt: TGTGCCAGCTCACCTCGGACGGATGAAAAACTGTTTTTT

j_gene: TRBJ1-2
abundance: many
v_gene: TRBV12-3/TRBV12-4
d_gene: .
CDR3aa: CASTKLRDTGYTF
CDR3nt: TGTGCCAGCACTAAGCTCCGGGACACCGGCTACACCTTC

j_gene: TRBJ2-1
abundance: .
v_gene: TRBV5-1
d_gene: .
CDR3aa: CASSDNVERQQFF
CDR3nt: TGCGCCAGCAGTGATAACGTTGAACGCCAGCAGTTCTTC

j_gene: TRBJ1-1
abundance: many
v_gene: TRBV7-2
d_gene: TRBD1
CDR3aa: CASSSGQALTYTEAFF
CDR3nt: TGTGCCAGCAGCTCTGGACAGGCCCTTACTTACACTGAAGCTTTCTTT

j_gene: TRBJ2-3
abundance: .
v_gene: TRBV20-1
d_gene: TRBD2
CDR3aa: CSAQGGLAGVGHTDTQYF
CDR3nt: TGCAGTGCCCAGGGGGGACTAGCGGGAGTAGGGCACACAGATACGCAGTATTTT

j_gene: TRBJ2-6
abundance: .
v_gene: TRBV12-3/TRBV12-4
d_gene: .
CDR3aa: CASTLSPGAGANVLTF
CDR3nt: TGTGCCAGCACCCTTTCCCCAGGTGCTGGGGCCAACGTCCTGACTTTC

j_gene: TRBJ1-3
abundance: many
v_gene: TRBV29-1
d_gene: .
CDR3aa: CSVEGSRHISGNTIYF
CDR3nt: TGCAGCGTTGAGGGGAGCCGACACATCTCTGGAAACACCATATATTTT

j_gene: TRBJ2-3
abundance: few
v_gene: TRBV9
d_gene: .
CDR3aa: CASSVSDSNTDTQYF
CDR3nt: TGTGCCAGCAGCGTATCGGACAGCAACACAGATACGCAGTATTTT